This is a list of T cell receptor beta chains from one sample in a study of shared clonotypes between healthy human individuals. Repertoires were generated with immunoSEQ multiplex PCR, while TCRdb's copy carries only in-frame clones and drops some. This table holds over a million clones, 70% to 80% found once. Sequences were obtained from memory CD4+ T cells sorted from blood. These receptors came from a young man in good health. The CDR3 runs from the conserved cysteine through the conserved F or W. Fields, in order: D gene, V gene, clone size, J gene, CDR3 DNA, CDR3 protein. D genes are given only for firm matches. Rows give clone size only sometimes, using once, few, many, or a class for an expanded clone.

TRBD1	TRBV11-2	-	TRBJ2-2	TGTGCCAGCAGCTTGGGACAGGGGGCGACTGGGACCGGGGAGCTGTTTTTT	CASSLGQGATGTGELFF
-	TRBV7-6	-	TRBJ1-4	TGTGCCAGCAGCTTAGGGGTTGGCGCGACAACTAATGAAAAACTGTTTTTT	CASSLGVGATTNEKLFF
-	TRBV6-5	-	TRBJ2-5	TGTGCCAGCAGTGGAAAGAAAGCAGGTGGAGCCCAGTACTTC	CASSGKKAGGAQYF
TRBD1	TRBV6-1	-	TRBJ2-2	TGTGCCAGCAAGCGGGACAGGGGCACCGGGGAGCTGTTTTTT	CASKRDRGTGELFF
-	TRBV5-1	-	TRBJ1-1	TGCGCCAGCAGCCCGTTGGCAGGGGTTGATGGTGAAGCTTTCTTT	CASSPLAGVDGEAFF
-	TRBV28	-	TRBJ1-2	TGTGCCAGCAGTTTAGAGTCCCGGTCGGGTTATGGCTACACCTTC	CASSLESRSGYGYTF
-	TRBV11-2	-	TRBJ2-7	TGTGCCAGCAACAAACAGGGCCGGTACGAGCAGTACTTC	CASNKQGRYEQYF
-	TRBV5-1	-	TRBJ2-5	TGCGCCAGCAGCTTGGATACGGCTGAAGAGACCCAGTACTTC	CASSLDTAEETQYF
-	TRBV9	-	TRBJ2-5	TGTGCCAGCAGCGACAACCAAGAGACCCAGTACTTC	CASSDNQETQYF
-	TRBV29-1	-	TRBJ2-7	TGCAGCGTGGTCACAGGGAGAAAAAGCTCCTACGAGCAGTACTTC	CSVVTGRKSSYEQYF
TRBD1	TRBV5-1	-	TRBJ2-7	TGCGCCAGCAGCCCCAGGGGGCCCCGGGACAGCTCCTACGAGCAGTACTTC	CASSPRGPRDSSYEQYF
TRBD1	TRBV19	many	TRBJ1-5	TGTGCCAGTAAGGGCGGACAGGGGGGTCAGCCCCAGCATTTT	CASKGGQGGQPQHF
-	TRBV7-2	few	TRBJ1-2	TGTGCCAGCAGCTTAACGCCAGGCCAAGCTAACTATGGCTACACCTTC	CASSLTPGQANYGYTF
-	TRBV5-4	-	TRBJ2-7	TGTGCCAGCAGCCACAAGATCGGGCCCCCATCCTACGAGCAGTACTTC	CASSHKIGPPSYEQYF
-	TRBV30	-	TRBJ1-3	TGTGCCTGGAGTGGACTCCTATCAAACTCTGGAAACACCATATATTTT	CAWSGLLSNSGNTIYF
-	TRBV29-1	-	TRBJ1-3	TGCAGCGCCGTCCCGGGCTCTGGAAACACCATATATTTT	CSAVPGSGNTIYF
-	TRBV7-2	-	TRBJ2-5	TGTGCCAGCAGCTTAGGTCGGCCAGAGACCCAGTACTTC	CASSLGRPETQYF
-	TRBV11-2	-	TRBJ2-7	TGTGCCAGCAGCCAGCTTATGGGAAACGAGCAGTACTTC	CASSQLMGNEQYF
-	TRBV7-2	-	TRBJ2-7	TGTGCCAGCAGCCTCGGCCAGGGGCGCTCCTACGAGCAGTACTTC	CASSLGQGRSYEQYF
-	TRBV5-1	-	TRBJ2-3	TGCGCCAGCAGCCCGGGGACCCCGGCAGATACGCAGTATTTT	CASSPGTPADTQYF
-	TRBV11-2	-	TRBJ2-7	TGTGCCAGCAGCCCCGGCGCCCCCAGCCCGCCCGAGCAGTACTTC	CASSPGAPSPPEQYF
TRBD1	TRBV18	-	TRBJ2-3	TGTGCCAGCTCACCACCGTTGGCAGGGGGAAAAGATACGCAGTATTTT	CASSPPLAGGKDTQYF
-	TRBV7-9	-	TRBJ2-1	TGTGCCAGCAGCTTCCGTGCCGGGGCGAGCTACAATGAGCAGTTCTTC	CASSFRAGASYNEQFF
-	TRBV6-6	-	TRBJ1-2	TGTGCCAGCAGCCCCCCCCGCGACAGCTACTATGGCTACACCTTC	CASSPPRDSYYGYTF
-	TRBV2	-	TRBJ2-3	TGTGCCAGCGGTGTCAACCTTAGCACAGATACGCAGTATTTT	CASGVNLSTDTQYF
-	TRBV5-1	-	TRBJ2-6	TGCGCCAGCAGCTTGAACCAGGGCAGCTCTGGGGCCAACGTCCTGACTTTC	CASSLNQGSSGANVLTF
-	TRBV10-3	-	TRBJ1-4	TGTGCCATCAGTGAGTCCGATAATGAAAAACTGTTTTTT	CAISESDNEKLFF
-	TRBV15	once	TRBJ1-2	TGTGCCACCAGCAGAGTCGTTCTGTCTGACTATGGCTACACCTTC	CATSRVVLSDYGYTF
TRBD1	TRBV28	-	TRBJ1-2	TGTGCCAGCACCTTTGGACAGGCTTGGAACTATGGCTACACCTTC	CASTFGQAWNYGYTF
-	TRBV19	-	TRBJ1-5	TGTGCCAGTAAAGTAGCGGGTCAGGGACATAGCAATCAGCCCCAGCATTTT	CASKVAGQGHSNQPQHF
-	TRBV9	-	TRBJ2-1	TGTGCCAGCAGCGTAGACGGGATGGATTACAATGAGCAGTTCTTC	CASSVDGMDYNEQFF
-	TRBV6-1	-	TRBJ2-3	TGTGCCAGCAGTGAGCCCCCCGGAAGCACAGATACGCAGTATTTT	CASSEPPGSTDTQYF
TRBD1	TRBV28	-	TRBJ2-6	TGTGCCAGCAGTGTCCGGACAGGGGGCGGGGCCAACGTCCTGACTTTC	CASSVRTGGGANVLTF
-	TRBV28	-	TRBJ2-7	TGTGCCAGCAGTTATCACGGGGGAGGCTACGAGCAGTACTTC	CASSYHGGGYEQYF
-	TRBV10-3	-	TRBJ1-1	TGTGCCATCAGTGAGTCGGCGGGCAACACTGAAGCTTTCTTT	CAISESAGNTEAFF
-	TRBV7-6	-	TRBJ2-2	TGTGCCAGCAGCCACTCGGGGTGGGAGGCAGAGAACACCGGGGAGCTGTTTTTT	CASSHSGWEAENTGELFF
-	TRBV10-2	many	TRBJ2-1	TGCGCCAGCTTACTACAGGTTAGCCCCTACAATGAGCAGTTCTTC	CASLLQVSPYNEQFF
TRBD1	TRBV19	-	TRBJ1-4	TGTGCCAGTGCGGACAGGGGTCATGAAAAACTGTTTTTT	CASADRGHEKLFF
-	TRBV29-1	-	TRBJ1-1	TGCAGCGTCGTGAGGGGTACGGACACTGAAGCTTTCTTT	CSVVRGTDTEAFF
-	TRBV18	-	TRBJ1-1	TGTGCCAGCTCACGAAGACAGGTTGAGAACACTGAAGCTTTCTTT	CASSRRQVENTEAFF
-	TRBV11-3	-	TRBJ1-3	TGTGCCACTACGGGCCGTCGCTCTGGAAACACCATATATTTT	CATTGRRSGNTIYF
-	TRBV21-1	-	TRBJ2-7	TGTGCCAGCAGCAAGCCGAGGGACGGGAGCTCCTACGAGCAGTACTTC	CASSKPRDGSSYEQYF
-	TRBV11-3	-	TRBJ2-7	TGTGCCAGCAGCTTAGATGCCTCGGCGGAAAAGCAGTACTTC	CASSLDASAEKQYF
-	TRBV28	-	TRBJ2-7	TGTGCCAGCAGTCACCCCTCGTTACCCTACGAGCAGTACTTC	CASSHPSLPYEQYF
TRBD1	TRBV5-8	many	TRBJ2-3	TGTGCCAGCAGCTTGTTGGACAGGGATGCAGATACGCAGTATTTT	CASSLLDRDADTQYF
TRBD2	TRBV4-2	-	TRBJ2-7	TGTGCCAGCAGCCAAGAAGGCGGGGGAAGCTCCTACGAGCAGTACTTC	CASSQEGGGSSYEQYF
-	TRBV7-2	-	TRBJ1-1	TGTGCCAGCAGCTCGGGACAATGGGGCACTGAAGCTTTCTTT	CASSSGQWGTEAFF
TRBD2	TRBV5-8	-	TRBJ2-3	TGTGCCAGCAGTAGGCTAGCGGGAGTTTTCGATACGCAGTATTTT	CASSRLAGVFDTQYF
-	TRBV7-8	-	TRBJ2-3	TGTGCCAGCAGCTCGTCCGGGACACGCACAGATACGCAGTATTTT	CASSSSGTRTDTQYF
-	TRBV7-2	-	TRBJ2-2	TGTGCCAGCAGCTTACGTCCTAGGGCCACCGGGGAGCTGTTTTTT	CASSLRPRATGELFF
-	TRBV5-4	-	TRBJ2-2	TGTGCCAGCAGCTTGGATAGGAACACCGGGGAGCTGTTTTTT	CASSLDRNTGELFF
TRBD1	TRBV2	-	TRBJ2-5	TGTGCCAGCAGTATGGACAGGAGCCAAGAGACCCAGTACTTC	CASSMDRSQETQYF
-	TRBV29-1	-	TRBJ2-5	TGCAGCGTTGCCTTCCAGCAAGAGACCCAGTACTTC	CSVAFQQETQYF
-	TRBV11-2	once	TRBJ2-7	TGTGCCGTATCGAGGGGGAGCTCCTACGAGCAGTACTTC	CAVSRGSSYEQYF
-	TRBV27	-	TRBJ2-7	TGTGCCAGCAGTTTATCGACCTCTTCGCCCAGGTACTTC	CASSLSTSSPRYF
-	TRBV6-5	-	TRBJ2-3	TGTGCCAGCAGTTCTAGCGCTAGCACAGATACGCAGTATTTT	CASSSSASTDTQYF
TRBD1	TRBV28	-	TRBJ1-2	TGTGCCAGCAGTTTCGACAGGGATAGTAACTATGGCTACACCTTC	CASSFDRDSNYGYTF
TRBD1	TRBV6-5	-	TRBJ1-2	TGTGCCAGCATCGGACAGGGAAGGGGTGGCTACACCTTC	CASIGQGRGGYTF
-	TRBV20-1	-	TRBJ2-1	TGCAGTGCGGGGAGTTACAATGAGCAGTTCTTC	CSAGSYNEQFF
-	TRBV7-2	-	TRBJ2-4	TGTGCCAGCAGCCTCGGGACTTTAGCCAAAAACATTCAGTACTTC	CASSLGTLAKNIQYF